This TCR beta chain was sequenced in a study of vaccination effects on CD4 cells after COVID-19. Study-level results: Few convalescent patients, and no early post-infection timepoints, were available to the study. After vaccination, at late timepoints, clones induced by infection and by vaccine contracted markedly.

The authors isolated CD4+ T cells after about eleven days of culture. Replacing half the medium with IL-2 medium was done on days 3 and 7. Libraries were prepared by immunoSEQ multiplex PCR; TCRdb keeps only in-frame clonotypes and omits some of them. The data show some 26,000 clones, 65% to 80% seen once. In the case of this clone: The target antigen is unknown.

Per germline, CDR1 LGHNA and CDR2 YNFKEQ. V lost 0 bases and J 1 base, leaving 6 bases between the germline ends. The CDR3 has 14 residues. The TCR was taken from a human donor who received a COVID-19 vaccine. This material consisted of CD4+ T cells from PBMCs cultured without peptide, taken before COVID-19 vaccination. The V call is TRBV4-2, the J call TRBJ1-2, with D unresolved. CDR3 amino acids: CASSQDTNNYGYTF. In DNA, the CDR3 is TGTGCCAGCAGCCAAGACACGAATAACTATGGCTACACCTTC.